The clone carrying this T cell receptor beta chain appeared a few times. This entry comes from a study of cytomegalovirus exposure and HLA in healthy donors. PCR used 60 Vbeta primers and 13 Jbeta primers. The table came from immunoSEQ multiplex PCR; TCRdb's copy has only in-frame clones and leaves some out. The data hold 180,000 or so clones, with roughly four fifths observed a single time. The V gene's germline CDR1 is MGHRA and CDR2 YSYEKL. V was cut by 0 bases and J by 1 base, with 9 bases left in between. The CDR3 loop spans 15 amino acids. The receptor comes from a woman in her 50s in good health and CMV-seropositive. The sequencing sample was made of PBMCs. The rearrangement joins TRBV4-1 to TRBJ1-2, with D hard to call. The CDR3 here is CASSQEGWSNYGYTF. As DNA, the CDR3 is TGCGCCAGCAGCCAAGAAGGATGGAGTAACTATGGCTACACCTTC.